This T cell receptor (beta chain) comes out of a study of molecular identifiers for immune sequencing clone quantification. Study-wide findings and caveats: Molecules of identical TCR sharing a barcode could underestimate highly expanded clone sizes. The study reportedly detected spiked Jurkat TCR RNA from one cell among around 1 million naive cells.

The ends were cut back, 2 bases at V and 4 bases at J, with 16 bases in the middle. The length of the CDR3 is 15 residues. Germline V gene lookup returns CDR1 SGHNT and CDR2 YYREEE (reference sequence). As concerns this clonotype: Its target is unknown.

TCRdb ran MiXCR on the PCR reads and lists one entry per CDR3 protein. Of about half a million distinct CDR3 sequences listed, about a quarter are singletons. Naive CD8 T cells were FACS-sorted by CD8+CD4-CCR7+CD45RA+ markers. Sequenced input: naive CD8+ T cells from blood, with Jurkat cell RNA spiked in. As for subset: FACS-sorted CD8+CD4-CCR7+CD45RA+ naive T cells. This TCR was recovered from a human donor in good health. Some libraries in this study had Jurkat cell RNA spiked in. The rearrangement uses TRBV5-4 and TRBJ2-7; perhaps TRBD1 as D (6 bases). The DNA for the CDR3 is TGTGCCAGCAGCTTTCAATCGGACAGTTCGTACGAGCAGTACTTC. Its translation is CASSFQSDSSYEQYF. Using reference TRBV5-4 and TRBJ2-7 for the parts outside the CDR3, the full variable domain is ETGVTQSPTHLIKTRGQQVTLRCSSQSGHNTVSWYQQALGQGPQFIFQYYREEENGRGNFPPRFSGLQFPNYSSELNVNALELDDSALYLCASSFQSDSSYEQYFGPGTRLTVT.